The clone carrying this TCR beta chain was recorded only once. Trimming at V came to 4 bases and at J to 5 bases, leaving 8 bases not matched to a gene. From germline, CDR1 is SGDLS and CDR2 YYNGEE. The CDR3 runs 15 residues. This specimen comes from a study of long-term antiretroviral therapy in people with HIV. Sequencing used immunoSEQ v3.0 at survey level. TCRdb's copy holds only in-frame clones and misses some; the assay was immunoSEQ multiplex PCR. Of tens of thousands of clones in the sample, roughly four fifths are singletons; the top ten hold less than 8%. This clonotype was sampled from a man between 18 and 29 years old with HIV. Sequences were derived from unsorted PBMCs, sampled 1 year after starting antiretroviral therapy. The chain links TRBV9 to TRBJ1-2; 10 bases map to TRBD1. The chain's CDR3 is CASSQTGGEYYGYTF. CDR3 bases: TGTGCCAGCAGCCAGACAGGGGGCGAATATTATGGCTACACCTTC.